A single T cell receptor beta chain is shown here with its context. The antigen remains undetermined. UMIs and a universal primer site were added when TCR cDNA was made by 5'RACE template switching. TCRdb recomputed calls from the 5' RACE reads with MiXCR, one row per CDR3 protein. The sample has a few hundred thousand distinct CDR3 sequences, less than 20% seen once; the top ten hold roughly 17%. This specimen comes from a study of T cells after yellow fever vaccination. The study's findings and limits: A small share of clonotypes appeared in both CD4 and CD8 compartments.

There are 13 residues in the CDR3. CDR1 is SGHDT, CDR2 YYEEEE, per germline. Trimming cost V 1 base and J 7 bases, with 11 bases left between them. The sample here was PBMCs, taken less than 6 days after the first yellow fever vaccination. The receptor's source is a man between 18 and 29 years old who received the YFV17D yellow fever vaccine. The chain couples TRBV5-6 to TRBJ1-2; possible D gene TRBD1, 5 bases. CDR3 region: CASSLKGIGGYTF. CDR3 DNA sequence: TGTGCCAGCAGCTTGAAGGGGATCGGTGGCTACACCTTC.